The clone carrying this TCR beta chain was observed a handful of times. Its antigen is unknown. The assay that was used to sequence DNA from cultured CD4+ T cells was the Oncomine TCR Beta short-read assay. From CD4+ T cells that had been cultured, genomic DNA was extracted. TCRdb ran MiXCR on the PCR reads and lists one entry per CDR3 protein. The table records 13,000 or so distinct CDR3 sequences, less than 65% of them present only once. CDR3 length equals 15 residues. V lost 1 base and J 2 bases, leaving 9 bases between the germline ends. CDR1 is MNHEY and CDR2 is SVGEGT in the germline V gene. These data come from a study of vaccination and CD4 T cells after COVID-19. In the study overall: The authors exposed cells to overlapping spike peptides derived from SARS-CoV-2, HCoV-NL63, HCoV-OC43 and HCoV-229E.

Treatment meaning: roughly nine-day PBMC culture with coronavirus spike peptide pools or control peptides (ViraFEST assay). There were positive PCR dates ranging from March to December 2020, all predating US Alpha, Beta and Delta variants. The sequence came from a human donor who had recovered from COVID-19. V is TRBV6-2 or TRBV6-3 and J is TRBJ1-5; tentatively, D is TRBD1 (6 bases). Sequencing was done on a sample of CD4+ T cells from blood, cultured in vitro. As DNA, the CDR3 is TGTGCCAGCAGTTACTATGGGGGCGGCAATCAGCCCCAGCATTTT. Translating gives CASSYYGGGNQPQHF.